Below, one T cell receptor beta chain is given with its context. Its target is unknown. Profiling relied on immunoSEQ multiplex PCR, and the TCRdb table lists in-frame clones only, not all of them. The repertoire consists of under 30,000 clones, with more than 80% occurring once and the leading ten covering under 1.5%. The data originate from a study of T cells in narcolepsy. Study information: Enrolled donors included narcolepsy type 1 or type 2 patients and healthy controls. Study observations and caveats: Autoreactive clonotypes reportedly recurred in blood of same and different patients, not controls. Autoreactive clone sequences were missing from some blood memory CD4+ repertoires.

Germline loops: CDR1 SGHRS, CDR2 YFSETQ. The CDR3 length is 15 residues. The V gene end was trimmed by 4 bases and the J gene end by 8 bases; junction bases not matched to a gene: 10. This clonotype was obtained from a human donor with narcolepsy. This chain uses TRBV5-1 with TRBJ2-1; 9 nucleotides match TRBD1. Sequenced sample: CD45RA- memory CD4+ T cells from PBMCs. CDR3 amino acids: CASSIWGQGTDEQFF. The CDR3 region has the DNA TGCGCCAGCAGCATCTGGGGACAGGGTACCGATGAGCAGTTCTTC.